This is a list of T cell receptor beta chains from one sample in a study of identical twins. TCRdb fed the 5' RACE reads into MiXCR, producing one record per CDR3 protein. Found here are 200,000 or so distinct CDR3 sequences, 7.5% of them singletons; the top ten hold 1.9%. These data were likewise used in another study, on yellow fever vaccine responses in identical twins.

The sequencing input was memory (CD45RO+) T cells sorted from blood. These receptors originate from a woman aged 18 to 35 in good health. Both conserved end residues are part of each CDR3. A D gene is named only where the DNA matches it firmly. For some rows the clone size is stated as once, few or many, or as a class when expanded; others skip it.

few,TRBJ1-1,TRBV14,NA,TGTGCCAGCAGCCATATTCAGAGGGGCACTGAAGCTTTCTTT,CASSHIQRGTEAFF
many,TRBJ1-3,TRBV16,TRBD1,TGTGCCAGCAGCCACCAGACAGGGTTGTCTGGAAACACCATATATTTT,CASSHQTGLSGNTIYF
NA,TRBJ1-1,TRBV20-1,TRBD1,TGCAGTGCGAGGGGACAGAAGAACACTGAAGCTTTCTTT,CSARGQKNTEAFF
many,TRBJ2-2,TRBV5-1,NA,TGCGCCAGCAGAGAGAGGTCTACGAACACCGGGGAGCTGTTTTTT,CASRERSTNTGELFF
many,TRBJ1-3,TRBV12-3/TRBV12-4,NA,TGTGCCAGCAGTTGGTCAGCCGGAAACACCATATATTTT,CASSWSAGNTIYF
many,TRBJ2-5,TRBV29-1,TRBD1,TGCAGCACGGACAGGGACGTCCAAGAGACCCAGTACTTC,CSTDRDVQETQYF
many,TRBJ1-5,TRBV9,NA,TGTGCCAGCGGGGATGACGGTCAGCCCCAGCATTTT,CASGDDGQPQHF
few,TRBJ2-7,TRBV3-1,TRBD1,TGTGCCAGCAGCCAGGGACAGGTTTCTGGCGAGCAGTACTTC,CASSQGQVSGEQYF
many,TRBJ1-2,TRBV4-3,NA,TGCGCCAGCAGCCAAGATTCCGGTGGCTACACCTTC,CASSQDSGGYTF
few,TRBJ2-1,TRBV5-1,NA,TGCGCCAGCAGCTTGGAGGGCGGAGATTACAATGAGCAGTTCTTC,CASSLEGGDYNEQFF
NA,TRBJ2-5,TRBV6-1,TRBD1,TGTGCCAGCAGTAGCCCAGGACAGGGGGGGAGAGAGACCCACTACTTC,CASSSPGQGGRETHYF
NA,TRBJ1-4,TRBV5-1,TRBD1,TGCGCCAGCAGCTTGGCCGGGACAGGTCCAGAAAAACTGTTTTTT,CASSLAGTGPEKLFF
few,TRBJ2-1,TRBV24-1,TRBD1,TGTGCCACCAGTGATCCTGACAGGGACTACAATGAGCAGTTCTTC,CATSDPDRDYNEQFF